Listed below are T cell receptor beta chains from one sample, sequenced in a study of T cell repertoires in cytomegalovirus infection. TCRdb called the reads again in MiXCR, with one record for every CDR3 protein. Of over 300,000 distinct CDR3 sequences detected, around 9.5% appear once; the ten largest clones hold about 4.5%. The sample taken for sequencing was PBMCs. The receptors derive from a human donor in good health (CMV status not recorded). Some clones in this sample may be carry-over from other donors' samples. CDR3s include the opening cysteine and the closing phenylalanine or tryptophan. A D gene is named only where the DNA matches it firmly.

V gene: TRBV12-3/TRBV12-4
D gene: TRBD1
CDR3 protein: CASSPGTVHNSPLHF

V gene: TRBV10-3
D gene: -
CDR3 protein: CAIRGGGSSYNEQFF

V gene: TRBV7-2
D gene: -
CDR3 protein: CASRSGSYEQYF

V gene: TRBV29-1
D gene: TRBD2
CDR3 protein: CSVHSGSQTQYF

V gene: TRBV12-3/TRBV12-4
D gene: TRBD1
CDR3 protein: CASRPGQGNEQFF

V gene: TRBV12-3/TRBV12-4
D gene: -
CDR3 protein: CASSLPGTQYF

V gene: TRBV4-2
D gene: TRBD1
CDR3 protein: CASSQDRGQGASGYTF

V gene: TRBV11-2
D gene: -
CDR3 protein: CASSLVFRGGAAGISPLHF

V gene: TRBV7-2
D gene: -
CDR3 protein: CASSPARGGGQYF

V gene: TRBV7-9
D gene: -
CDR3 protein: CASSLAVGGTANEKLFF

V gene: TRBV28
D gene: -
CDR3 protein: CASRRSGQETQYF

V gene: TRBV27
D gene: -
CDR3 protein: CASSLGAPTEAFF

V gene: TRBV7-2
D gene: TRBD1
CDR3 protein: CASSQGGLNEKLFF

V gene: TRBV27
D gene: -
CDR3 protein: CASSLFNSPLHF

V gene: TRBV12-3/TRBV12-4
D gene: TRBD1
CDR3 protein: CASSFRTGTKYNYGYTF

V gene: TRBV12-3/TRBV12-4
D gene: -
CDR3 protein: CASTLTTPSYNEQFF

V gene: TRBV7-2
D gene: TRBD1
CDR3 protein: CASSLQGALQETQYF

V gene: TRBV7-4
D gene: TRBD2
CDR3 protein: CASSRTSGGAGETQYF

V gene: TRBV7-2
D gene: TRBD1
CDR3 protein: CASRQLTRDRGYNEQFF

V gene: TRBV7-9
D gene: -
CDR3 protein: CASSLMRDEKLFF